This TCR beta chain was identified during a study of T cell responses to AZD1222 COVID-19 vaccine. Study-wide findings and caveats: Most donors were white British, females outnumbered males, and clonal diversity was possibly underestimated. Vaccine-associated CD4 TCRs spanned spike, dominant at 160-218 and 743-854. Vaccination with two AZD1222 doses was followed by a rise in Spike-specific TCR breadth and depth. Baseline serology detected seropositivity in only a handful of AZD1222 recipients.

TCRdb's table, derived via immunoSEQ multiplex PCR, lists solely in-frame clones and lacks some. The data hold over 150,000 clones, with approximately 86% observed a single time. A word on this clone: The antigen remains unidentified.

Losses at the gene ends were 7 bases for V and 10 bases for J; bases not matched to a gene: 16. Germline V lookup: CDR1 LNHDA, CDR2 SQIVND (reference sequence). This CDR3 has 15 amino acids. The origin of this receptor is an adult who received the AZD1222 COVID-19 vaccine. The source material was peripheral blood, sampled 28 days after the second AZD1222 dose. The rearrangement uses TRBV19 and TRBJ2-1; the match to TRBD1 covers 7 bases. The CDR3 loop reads CASKPDRATTWEQFF. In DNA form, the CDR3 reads TGTGCCAGTAAACCCGACAGGGCCACTACTTGGGAGCAGTTCTTC.